This TCR beta chain was found in a study of identical twins. TCRdb passed the 5' RACE reads through MiXCR, listing each CDR3 protein once. The repertoire holds some 1,600,000 distinct CDR3 sequences, with under 35% as singletons. Germline V gene lookup returns CDR1 SGHTA and CDR2 FQGNSA. The CDR3 runs 16 residues. The V end lost 2 bases, the J end lost 1 base, and 13 bases lay between the germline ends. The TCR sequence derives from a newborn girl in good health. Sequencing used cord blood. The chain links TRBV7-2 to TRBJ2-3, with no clear D. CDR3 in amino acids: CASSLIPRPRTDTQYF. In nucleotides, the CDR3 is TGTGCCAGCAGCTTAATTCCCCGACCCCGCACAGATACGCAGTATTTT.